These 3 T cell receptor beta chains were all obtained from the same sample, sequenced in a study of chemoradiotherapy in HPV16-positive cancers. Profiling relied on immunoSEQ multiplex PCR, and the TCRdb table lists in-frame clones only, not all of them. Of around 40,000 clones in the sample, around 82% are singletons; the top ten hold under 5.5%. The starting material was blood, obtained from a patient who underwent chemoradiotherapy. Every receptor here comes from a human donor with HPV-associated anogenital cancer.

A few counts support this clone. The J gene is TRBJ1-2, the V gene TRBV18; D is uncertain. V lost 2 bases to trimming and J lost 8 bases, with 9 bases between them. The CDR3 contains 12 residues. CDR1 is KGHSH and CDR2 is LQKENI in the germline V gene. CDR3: CASSPSPGGYTF. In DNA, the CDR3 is TGTGCCAGCTCACCAAGCCCTGGGGGCTACACCTTC.

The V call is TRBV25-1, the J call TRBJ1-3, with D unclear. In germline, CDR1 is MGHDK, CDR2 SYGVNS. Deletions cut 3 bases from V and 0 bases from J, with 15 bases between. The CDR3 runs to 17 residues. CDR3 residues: CASSDPPGISSGNTIYF. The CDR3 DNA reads TGTGCCAGCAGTGACCCCCCGGGGATCAGCTCTGGAAACACCATATATTTT.

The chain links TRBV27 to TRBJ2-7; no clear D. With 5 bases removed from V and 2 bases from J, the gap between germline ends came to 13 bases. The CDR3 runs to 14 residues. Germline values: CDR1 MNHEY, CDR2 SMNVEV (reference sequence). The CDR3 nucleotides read TGTGCCAGCAGTCCCTTGGGGATAGCCTACGAGCAGTACTTC. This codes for CASSPLGIAYEQYF.